Reported below is one T cell receptor beta chain. Antigen: not known. One junction end disagrees with the germline gene, perhaps due to a read error. TCRdb reprocessed the multiplex PCR reads with MiXCR, giving one entry per CDR3 protein. The sample records some 31,000 distinct CDR3 sequences, about 63% being singletons. This sample is drawn from a study of breast tumors, draining lymph nodes, adjacent tissues. The study, taken as a whole, reports: Tumor and nontumor repertoires were significantly more similar in luminal-like than in basal-like breast cancer. Compared with lymph nodes, tumors were less diverse; compared with nontumor tissue, more. Findings are consistent with lymph node origin and intratumoral expansion of most tumor T cells.

This CDR3 contains 14 residues. CDR1 and CDR2 from the germline V gene are MNHNS and SASEGT. Material: breast tumor tissue. The sequence derives from a female donor with breast cancer. Some clones in this sample may be carry-over from other donors' samples. The rearrangement links TRBV6-1 to TRBJ1-4; TRBD1 aligns across 7 bases. The CDR3 protein is CGSSGALDREKLFF. As DNA, the CDR3 is TGTGGCAGCAGTGGAGCACTGGACAGGGAAAAACTGTTTTTT.